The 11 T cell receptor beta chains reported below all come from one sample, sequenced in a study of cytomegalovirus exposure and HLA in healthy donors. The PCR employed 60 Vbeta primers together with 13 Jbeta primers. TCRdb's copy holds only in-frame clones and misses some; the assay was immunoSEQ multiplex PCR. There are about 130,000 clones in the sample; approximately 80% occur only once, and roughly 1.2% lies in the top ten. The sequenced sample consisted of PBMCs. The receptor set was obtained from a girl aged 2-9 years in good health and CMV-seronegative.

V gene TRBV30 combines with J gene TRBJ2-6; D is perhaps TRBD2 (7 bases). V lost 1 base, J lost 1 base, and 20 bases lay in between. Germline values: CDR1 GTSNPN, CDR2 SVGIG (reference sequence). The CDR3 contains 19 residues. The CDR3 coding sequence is TGTGCCTGGAGTGGACTACCGTGGGAGGGGGGATCTGGGGCCAACGTCCTGACTTTC. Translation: CAWSGLPWEGGSGANVLTF. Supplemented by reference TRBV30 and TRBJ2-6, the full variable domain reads SQTIHQWPATLVQPVGSPLSLECTVEGTSNPNLYWYRQAAGRGLQLLFYSVGIGQISSEVPQNLSASRPQDRQFILSSKKLLLSDSGFYLCAWSGLPWEGGSGANVLTFGAGSRLTVL.

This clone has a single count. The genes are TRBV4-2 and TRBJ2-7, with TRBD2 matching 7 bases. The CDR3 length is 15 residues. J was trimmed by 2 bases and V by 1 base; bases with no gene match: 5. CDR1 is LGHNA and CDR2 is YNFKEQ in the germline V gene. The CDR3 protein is CASSQARGEAYEQYF. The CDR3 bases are TGTGCCAGCAGCCAAGCCCGGGGGGAAGCCTACGAGCAGTACTTC.

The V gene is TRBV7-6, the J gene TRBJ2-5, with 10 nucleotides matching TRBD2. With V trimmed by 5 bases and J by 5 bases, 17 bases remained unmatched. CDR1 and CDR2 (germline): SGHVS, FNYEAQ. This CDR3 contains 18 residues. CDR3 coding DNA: TGTGCCAGCAGCCCAAGATGGGCCAGCGGGGGGGCGATCGAGACCCAGTACTTC. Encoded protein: CASSPRWASGGAIETQYF.

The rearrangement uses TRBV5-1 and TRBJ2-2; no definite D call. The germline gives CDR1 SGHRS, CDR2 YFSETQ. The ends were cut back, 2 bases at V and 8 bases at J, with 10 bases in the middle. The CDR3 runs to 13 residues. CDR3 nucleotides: TGCGCCAGCAGCTTCGATGGAGCAGGGGAGCTGTTTTTT. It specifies CASSFDGAGELFF. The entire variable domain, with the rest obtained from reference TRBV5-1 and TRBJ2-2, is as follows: KAGVTQTPRYLIKTRGQQVTLSCSPISGHRSVSWYQQTPGQGLQFLFEYFSETQRNKGNFPGRFSGRQFSNSRSEMNVSTLELGDSALYLCASSFDGAGELFFGEGSRLTVL.

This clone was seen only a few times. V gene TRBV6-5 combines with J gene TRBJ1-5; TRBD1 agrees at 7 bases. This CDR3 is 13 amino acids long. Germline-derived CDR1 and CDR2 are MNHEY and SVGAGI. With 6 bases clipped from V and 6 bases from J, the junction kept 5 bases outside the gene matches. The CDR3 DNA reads TGTGCCAGCAGAGATCAGGGGGGTCAGCCCCAGCATTTT. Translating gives CASRDQGGQPQHF.

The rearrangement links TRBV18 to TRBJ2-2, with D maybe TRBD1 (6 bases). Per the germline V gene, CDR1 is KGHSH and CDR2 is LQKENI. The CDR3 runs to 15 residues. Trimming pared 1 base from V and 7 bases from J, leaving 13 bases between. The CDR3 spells CASSPLWGPDGELFF. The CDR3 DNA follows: TGTGCCAGCTCACCACTTTGGGGGCCTGACGGGGAGCTGTTTTTT.

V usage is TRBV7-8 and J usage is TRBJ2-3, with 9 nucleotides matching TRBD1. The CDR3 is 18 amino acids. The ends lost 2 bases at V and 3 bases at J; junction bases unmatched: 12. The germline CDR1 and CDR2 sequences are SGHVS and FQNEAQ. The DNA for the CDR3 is TGTGCCAGCAGCTTAAGTAGAGGGGGGACAGGGCGGACAGATACGCAGTATTTT. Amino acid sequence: CASSLSRGGTGRTDTQYF.

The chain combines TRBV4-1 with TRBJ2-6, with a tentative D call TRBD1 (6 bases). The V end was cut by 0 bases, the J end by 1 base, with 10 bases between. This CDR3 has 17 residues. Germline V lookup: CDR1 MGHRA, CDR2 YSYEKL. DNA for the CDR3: TGCGCCAGCAGCCAAGACTTACAGGGATCTGGGGCCAACGTCCTGACTTTC. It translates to CASSQDLQGSGANVLTF.

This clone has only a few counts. In DNA form, the CDR3 reads TGTGCCAGCAGTGGGGGCCGGTTGAAGTCTGGCTACACCTTC. Translated, it gives CASSGGRLKSGYTF. The chain carries TRBV28 and TRBJ1-2, with D perhaps TRBD1 (6 bases). From germline, CDR1 is MDHEN and CDR2 SYDVKM. Trimming stripped 5 bases from V and 7 bases from J, with 17 bases between. The length of the CDR3 is 14 residues.

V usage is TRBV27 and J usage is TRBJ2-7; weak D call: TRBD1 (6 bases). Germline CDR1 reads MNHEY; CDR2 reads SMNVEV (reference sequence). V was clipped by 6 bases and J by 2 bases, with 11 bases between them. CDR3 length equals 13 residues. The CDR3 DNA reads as TGTGCCAGCAGCCCAGGGGCTACCTACGAGCAGTACTTC. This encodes CASSPGATYEQYF.

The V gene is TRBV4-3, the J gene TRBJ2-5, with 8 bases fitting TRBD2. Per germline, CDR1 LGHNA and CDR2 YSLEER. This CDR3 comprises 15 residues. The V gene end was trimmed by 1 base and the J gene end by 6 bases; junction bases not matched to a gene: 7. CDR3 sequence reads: CASSQVHSGVQTQYF. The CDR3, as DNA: TGCGCCAGCAGCCAAGTACATAGCGGGGTTCAGACCCAGTACTTC.